The 13 T cell receptor beta chains in this list originate from one sample, sequenced in a study of spatial heterogeneity in lung cancer. TCRdb fed the 5' RACE reads into MiXCR, producing one record per CDR3 protein. This sample has about 75,000 distinct CDR3 sequences, with 10% to 15% found just once. The time point denotes: sample taken at primary tumor resection. Sequencing of whole RNA from tumor, nontumor lung or frozen PBMC involved no sorting. Sequencing was performed on PBMCs, taken at surgery. These receptors were collected from a male donor with early-stage non-small cell lung cancer.

This sequence joins TRBV5-1 and TRBJ2-3; D is unresolved. Trimming took off 5 bases at V and 3 bases at J, with 13 bases between the two ends. The CDR3 contains 14 residues. CDR1 is SGHRS, CDR2 YFSETQ, per germline. The CDR3 nucleotides are TGCGCCAGCAGGGCCGACTTCGGAACAGATACGCAGTATTTT. It translates to CASRADFGTDTQYF.

This clonotype has at least ten counts. DNA for the CDR3: TGTGCCAGCAGCCAAGGCGTAATGATTGGAGATACGCAGTATTTT. It encodes CASSQGVMIGDTQYF. This chain connects TRBV3-1 to TRBJ2-3; D is ambiguous. CDR1 and CDR2 (germline): LGHDT, YNNKEL (reference sequence). There are 15 residues in the CDR3. Trimming shortened V by 1 base and J by 5 bases, and 13 bases separated the two germline ends.

This clonotype came up a few times. This chain connects TRBV27 to TRBJ2-2; D perhaps matches TRBD1 (6 bases). Germline CDR1 is MNHEY and CDR2 is SMNVEV (reference sequence). V gave up 6 bases and J gave up 3 bases, with 17 bases separating them. CDR3 length: 16 amino acids. The CDR3 region has the DNA TGTGCCAGCAGCCCCGACAGGCCCCATTACACCGGGGAGCTGTTTTTT. It specifies CASSPDRPHYTGELFF.

This clonotype was seen only a few times. This CDR3 is CASSVGASPYEQYF. In DNA form, the CDR3 reads TGTGCCAGCAGCGTAGGGGCCTCCCCCTACGAGCAGTACTTC. J is TRBJ2-7 and V is TRBV9, with D unresolved. Trimming shortened V by 0 bases and J by 2 bases, and 9 bases separated the two germline ends. The CDR3 covers 14 residues. The V gene's germline CDR1 is SGDLS and CDR2 YYNGEE.

The sample holds a few counts of this clonotype. The J gene is TRBJ2-7, the V gene TRBV7-2; D is perhaps TRBD1 (5 bases). The germline V and J ends were trimmed by 3 bases and 1 base, with 13 bases remaining between them. The CDR3 loop spans 15 amino acids. Germline lookup yields CDR1 SGHTA and CDR2 FQGNSA. CDR3 sequence reads: CASSFLTVESYEQYF. CDR3 in DNA: TGTGCCAGCAGCTTCCTGACAGTCGAGTCCTACGAGCAGTACTTC.

The rearrangement joins TRBV12-3 or TRBV12-4 to TRBJ1-1; no firm D call. The CDR3 has 10 amino acids. V gave up 6 bases and J gave up 11 bases, with 10 bases separating them. As DNA, the CDR3 is TGTGCCAGCAGCCGAACCGAGGCTTTCTTT. Translated: CASSRTEAFF.

Worth noting for this clonotype: This could be a read error, since a much larger clone is one nucleotide away. This rearrangement joins TRBV11-3 to TRBJ2-1; 14 nucleotides line up with TRBD2. The CDR3 has 16 amino acids. Germline V gene lookup returns CDR1 SGHNT and CDR2 YENEEA. Trimming removed 5 bases from V and 10 bases from J; junction bases left unmatched: 10. In DNA form, the CDR3 reads TGTGCCAGCAGCCGGAGGGGACTAGCGGGAGAATTAGAGCAGTTCTTC. Translation: CASSRRGLAGELEQFF. Using reference TRBV11-3 and TRBJ2-1 for the parts outside the CDR3, the full variable domain is EAGVVQSPRYKIIEKKQPVAFWCNPISGHNTLYWYLQNLGQGPELLIRYENEEAVDDSQLPKDRFSAERLKGVDSTLKIQPAELGDSAVYLCASSRRGLAGELEQFFGPGTRLTVL.

The chain joins TRBV20-1 to TRBJ2-1; the match to TRBD2 covers 9 bases. This CDR3 is 15 amino acids long. Germline CDR1 is DFQATT and CDR2 is SNEGSKA (reference sequence). The V and J ends lost 3 bases and 5 bases, in that order; junction bases with no gene match: 8. CDR3: CSASRLAGINNEQFF. The CDR3 region has the DNA TGCAGTGCTAGTCGGCTAGCGGGAATCAACAATGAGCAGTTCTTC.

This clonotype was observed many times. This chain joins TRBV14 and TRBJ1-1, with D unclear. The CDR3 runs 13 residues. Germline assignment: CDR1 SGHDN and CDR2 FVKESK. Trimming pared 4 bases from V and 1 base from J, leaving 7 bases between. CDR3 coding DNA: TGTGCCAGCAGCCGGGCGCCGAACACTGAAGCTTTCTTT. Residues: CASSRAPNTEAFF.

This clonotype has ten or more counts. This rearrangement joins TRBV2 to TRBJ1-2; D remains unclear. From germline, CDR1 is SNHLY and CDR2 FYNNEI. V shed 7 bases and J shed 7 bases, with 16 bases lying between them. The CDR3 spans 13 residues. The CDR3 loop is CASTSEVEGGYTF. CDR3 sequence (DNA): TGTGCCAGCACCTCGGAGGTCGAGGGTGGCTACACCTTC.

This clonotype was seen only a few times. The rearrangement joins TRBV24-1 to TRBJ1-5, with 12 bases lining up with TRBD1. Losses at the gene ends were 0 bases for V and 3 bases for J; bases not matched to a gene: 20. This CDR3 region has 23 residues. Per the germline V gene, CDR1 is KGHDR and CDR2 is SFDVKD. CDR3 protein: CATSDLYSARRDRGPWNNQPQHF. For the CDR3, the DNA is TGTGCCACCAGTGATTTGTATTCCGCCCGCCGGGACAGGGGGCCATGGAACAATCAGCCCCAGCATTTT.

This clonotype was seen more than once but under ten times. This chain links TRBV7-2 with TRBJ2-7; TRBD1 matches 9 bases. V gave up 4 bases and J gave up 7 bases; unmatched junction bases: 11. The CDR3 consists of 15 residues. From germline, CDR1 is SGHTA and CDR2 FQGNSA. The CDR3 spells CASSSAGTGPREQYF. The CDR3 bases are TGTGCCAGCAGCTCAGCCGGGACAGGGCCTCGAGAGCAGTACTTC.

At least ten counts were recorded for this clonotype. The chain carries TRBV20-1 and TRBJ2-1; 13 nucleotides agree with TRBD2. This CDR3 comprises 14 residues. The germline gives CDR1 DFQATT, CDR2 SNEGSKA (reference sequence). The junction had 6 bases not matched to a gene; V was cut back by 6 bases and J by 7 bases. CDR3 nucleotide sequence: TGCAGTGCCCCGACTAGCGGGAGGTTGAATGAGCAGTTCTTC. This encodes CSAPTSGRLNEQFF.